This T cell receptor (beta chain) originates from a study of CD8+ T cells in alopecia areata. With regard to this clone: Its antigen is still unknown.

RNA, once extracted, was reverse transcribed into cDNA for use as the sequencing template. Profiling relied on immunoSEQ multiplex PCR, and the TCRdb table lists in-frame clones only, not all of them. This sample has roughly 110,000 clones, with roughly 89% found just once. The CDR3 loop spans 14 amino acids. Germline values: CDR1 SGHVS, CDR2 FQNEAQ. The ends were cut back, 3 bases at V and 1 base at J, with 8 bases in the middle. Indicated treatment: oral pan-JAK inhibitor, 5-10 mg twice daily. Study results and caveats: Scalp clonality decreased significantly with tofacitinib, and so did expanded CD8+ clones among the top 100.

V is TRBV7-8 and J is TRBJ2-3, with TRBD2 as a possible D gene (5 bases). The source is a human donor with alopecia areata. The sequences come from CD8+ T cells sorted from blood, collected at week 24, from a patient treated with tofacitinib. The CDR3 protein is CASSFGAGTDTQYF. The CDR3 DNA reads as TGTGCCAGCAGCTTTGGAGCGGGCACAGATACGCAGTATTTT.